These T cell receptor beta chains were read from a single sample in a study of blood T cell repertoires in COVID-19. Sequencing used immunoSEQ multiplex PCR; TCRdb keeps in-frame clones, though not all of them. The table shows 110,000 or so clones, with around 90% occurring only once. The material sequenced was peripheral blood. Receptor source: a human donor in a cohort sampled during active COVID-19. Each CDR3 is given with its conserved first and last residue. D genes are given only for firm matches. Size is omitted from some rows. Given values are once, few, many or a class for expanded clones.

j_call: TRBJ2-7
clone_size: once
d_call: TRBD2
v_call: TRBV28
cdr3_aa: CASSLDTSGSYEQYF
cdr3_nt: TGTGCCAGCAGTTTAGACACTAGCGGGAGTTACGAGCAGTACTTC

j_call: TRBJ2-7
clone_size: NA
d_call: TRBD1
v_call: TRBV28
cdr3_aa: CASTPSGTESYEQYF
cdr3_nt: TGTGCCAGCACCCCATCCGGGACAGAGTCCTACGAGCAGTACTTC

j_call: TRBJ2-7
clone_size: NA
d_call: TRBD2
v_call: TRBV29-1
cdr3_aa: CSVQKLAGGDEQYF
cdr3_nt: TGCAGCGTTCAGAAACTAGCGGGAGGGGACGAGCAGTACTTC

j_call: TRBJ2-2
clone_size: NA
d_call: NA
v_call: TRBV28
cdr3_aa: CASSLNPAGPTGELFF
cdr3_nt: TGTGCCAGCAGTTTAAATCCGGCAGGGCCCACCGGGGAGCTGTTTTTT

j_call: TRBJ1-3
clone_size: NA
d_call: NA
v_call: TRBV28
cdr3_aa: CASIDTYSGNTIYF
cdr3_nt: TGTGCCAGCATAGATACTTACTCTGGAAACACCATATATTTT

j_call: TRBJ1-5
clone_size: NA
d_call: NA
v_call: TRBV18
cdr3_aa: CASSPPTGTSNQPQHF
cdr3_nt: TGTGCCAGCTCACCACCTACAGGGACTAGCAATCAGCCCCAGCATTTT

j_call: TRBJ2-2
clone_size: NA
d_call: TRBD1
v_call: TRBV18
cdr3_aa: CASSQIPDRTNTGELFF
cdr3_nt: TGTGCCAGCTCCCAAATCCCGGACAGGACGAACACCGGGGAGCTGTTTTTT

j_call: TRBJ2-7
clone_size: NA
d_call: NA
v_call: TRBV5-4
cdr3_aa: CASSLADGYEQYF
cdr3_nt: TGTGCCAGCAGCTTAGCTGATGGCTACGAGCAGTACTTC

j_call: TRBJ2-3
clone_size: NA
d_call: TRBD2
v_call: TRBV24-1
cdr3_aa: CATSDVSGGDSTDTQYF
cdr3_nt: TGTGCCACCAGTGATGTTAGCGGGGGGGATAGCACAGATACGCAGTATTTT

j_call: TRBJ1-2
clone_size: NA
d_call: TRBD1
v_call: TRBV24-1
cdr3_aa: CASSRGGGGDGGYTF
cdr3_nt: TGTGCCTCGTCTAGAGGAGGGGGCGGAGACGGTGGCTACACCTTC

j_call: TRBJ2-7
clone_size: NA
d_call: NA
v_call: TRBV6-5
cdr3_aa: CASSYGAAGKIYEQYF
cdr3_nt: TGTGCCAGCAGTTACGGAGCGGCCGGGAAAATCTACGAGCAGTACTTC

j_call: TRBJ1-3
clone_size: NA
d_call: NA
v_call: TRBV30
cdr3_aa: CAWSPGPSGNTIYF
cdr3_nt: TGTGCCTGGAGTCCCGGTCCCTCTGGAAACACCATATATTTT

j_call: TRBJ2-3
clone_size: NA
d_call: TRBD2
v_call: TRBV19
cdr3_aa: CASRRLAGDRQYF
cdr3_nt: TGTGCCAGTAGGAGGCTAGCGGGAGATAGGCAGTATTTT

j_call: TRBJ2-5
clone_size: once
d_call: NA
v_call: TRBV11-2
cdr3_aa: CASSLEQQETQYF
cdr3_nt: TGTGCCAGCAGCTTAGAACAGCAAGAGACCCAGTACTTC

j_call: TRBJ1-2
clone_size: NA
d_call: NA
v_call: TRBV5-4
cdr3_aa: CASSWTEYGYTF
cdr3_nt: TGTGCCAGCAGCTGGACAGAGTATGGCTACACCTTC